Listed below are T cell receptor beta chains from one sample, sequenced in a study of blood T cell repertoires in COVID-19. Only in-frame clones appear in the TCRdb table, and some are missing; sequencing was by immunoSEQ multiplex PCR. The sample has about 55,000 clones, approximately 85% seen once. Sequenced input: peripheral blood. The source is a human donor in a cohort sampled during active COVID-19. Both conserved end residues are part of each CDR3. D genes are given only for firm matches. Clone size is given for some rows only: seen once, a few or many times, or a class if the clone is expanded.

v_gene	d_gene	abundance	j_gene	CDR3nt	CDR3aa
TRBV27	NA	NA	TRBJ2-2	TGTGCCAGCAGGGGGCAGGCATTGACCGGGGAGCTGTTTTTT	CASRGQALTGELFF
TRBV4-1	NA	NA	TRBJ2-5	TGCGCCAGCAGCCAAGATCGTGGGGCGTCCCGAGAGACCCAGTACTTC	CASSQDRGASRETQYF
TRBV11-2	NA	NA	TRBJ1-1	TGTGCCAGCAGCTTAAACGGGGAGCAGGAAGCTTTCTTT	CASSLNGEQEAFF
TRBV2	NA	NA	TRBJ1-1	TGTGCCAGCAGTGTCAGGGGCACTGAAGCTTTCTTT	CASSVRGTEAFF
TRBV2	NA	NA	TRBJ2-3	TGTGCCAGCAGCGGGGGGCCTGGTACGCAGTATTTT	CASSGGPGTQYF
TRBV28	NA	NA	TRBJ1-6	TGTGCCAGCAGTCCTTGGTGGGCGGAGGGAAATTCACCCCTCCACTTT	CASSPWWAEGNSPLHF
TRBV5-4	TRBD2	few	TRBJ2-3	TGTGCCAGCAGCCCAAGCGGGAGCCTTCCGGATACGCAGTATTTT	CASSPSGSLPDTQYF
TRBV9	NA	NA	TRBJ2-3	TGTGCCAGCAGCGTAGGAGTGGGAGTGGGTACAGATACGCAGTATTTT	CASSVGVGVGTDTQYF
TRBV12-5	NA	NA	TRBJ1-2	TGTGCTAGTTATGGCGGTTCTAACTATGGCTACACCTTC	CASYGGSNYGYTF
TRBV12-3/TRBV12-4	NA	NA	TRBJ2-7	TGTGCCAGCAGTTCTGACACCGGCTACGAGCAGTACTTC	CASSSDTGYEQYF